This TCR beta chain comes out of a study of blood T cell repertoires in COVID-19. As for the study in general: Collection of acute and convalescent COVID-19 samples took place in the United States, Italy and Spain. From T cells, B-cell-depleted T cells, or PBMCs came the material, which was cDNA or gDNA.

How the authors handled the data: Amplification of reference gene primers was used by the study to estimate nucleated cell counts. Measured with immunoSEQ multiplex PCR; TCRdb has only the in-frame clones, and not every one. The V and J calls and the clone size are those of that table, but D and trimming were determined from the DNA. This table holds about 77,000 clones, 80% found once. V lost 2 bases, J lost 2 bases, and 13 bases lay in between. Per germline, CDR1 MNHNS and CDR2 SASEGT. The CDR3 consists of 15 residues. The clonotype was recovered from a woman in her 70s with acute or convalescent COVID-19. The specimen sequenced was peripheral blood. J is TRBJ2-7 and V is TRBV6-1; D unclear. CDR3 nucleotide sequence: TGTGCCAGCAGTGAATTGCTCAGTAACCCCTACGAGCAGTACTTC. Its protein product is CASSELLSNPYEQYF.